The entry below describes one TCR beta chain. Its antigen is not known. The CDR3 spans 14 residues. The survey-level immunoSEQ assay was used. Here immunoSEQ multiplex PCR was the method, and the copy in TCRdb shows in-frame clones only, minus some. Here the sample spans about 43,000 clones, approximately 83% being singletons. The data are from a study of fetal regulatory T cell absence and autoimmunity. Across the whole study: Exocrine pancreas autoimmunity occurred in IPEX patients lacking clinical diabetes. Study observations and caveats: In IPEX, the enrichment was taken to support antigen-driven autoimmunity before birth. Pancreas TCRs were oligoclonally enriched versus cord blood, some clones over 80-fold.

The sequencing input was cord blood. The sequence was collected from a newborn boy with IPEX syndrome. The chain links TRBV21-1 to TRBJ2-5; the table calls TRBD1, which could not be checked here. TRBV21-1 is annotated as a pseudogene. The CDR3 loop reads CASSKATGGETQYF. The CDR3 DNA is TGTGCCAGCAGCAAAGCGACAGGGGGAGAGACCCAGTACTTC.